Detailed here is one T cell receptor beta chain. This entry comes from a study of CD8 T cells in Susac syndrome. With 4 bases removed from V and 3 bases from J, the gap between germline ends came to 10 bases. Germline V gene data show CDR1 as DFQATT and CDR2 as SNEGSKA (reference sequence). There are 13 residues in the CDR3. RNA amounts of 0.5 to 1 ug underwent reverse transcription with random hexamers. From the immunoSEQ multiplex PCR reads, TCRdb called clonotypes with MiXCR, one entry per CDR3 protein. In the table there are about 120,000 distinct CDR3 sequences, less than 95% of which are singletons.

Sample: CD4+ T cells from PBMCs. The J gene is TRBJ2-1, the V gene TRBV20-1; D uncertain. This TCR derives from a human donor in good health. CDR3 amino acids: CSANPGSYNEQFF. The CDR3 DNA reads TGCAGTGCTAATCCCGGCAGCTACAATGAGCAGTTCTTC.